This TCR beta chain was sequenced in a study of blood T cells in healthy people across ages. Germline CDR1 LGHNA, CDR2 YNFKEQ. This CDR3 has 13 residues. V shed 7 bases and J shed 5 bases, with 11 bases lying between them. A sample-barcoded 5' primer and a J-beta primer mix were used in a second PCR of roughly 6 to 11 cycles. Via MiXCR, TCRdb re-called the 5' RACE reads, giving one row per CDR3 protein. The sample carries about 1.8 million distinct CDR3 sequences, around half recorded once. Sequenced material: blood. The chain uses TRBV4-2 and TRBJ1-4; no definite D call. The TCR was taken from a woman in her thirties or forties in good health. The CDR3 coding sequence is TGTGCCAGCAAGCCGAACGAGAATGAAAAACTGTTTTTT. Its translation: CASKPNENEKLFF.